Described below is a single T cell receptor beta chain sequence and its context. Antigen unknown. The data belong to a study of Tregs in tolerant kidney transplant recipients. Assay: immunoSEQ multiplex PCR; the TCRdb copy retains only in-frame clones and omits some. The sample has some 66,000 clones; roughly 92% are singletons. General observations from the study: Expanding Tregs on activated donor B cells appeared to best identify donor-specific TCRbeta clones. Nucleotide sequences could not be compared across some patients' samples due to primer changes.

The sequences come from CD8+ T cells from blood, collected before the transplant. This receptor was obtained from a human donor who received a combined kidney and bone marrow transplant.

CDR3 DNA: TGCGCCAGCAGTGTCCACCGGAGGGGGGAGGGAGCTGGGGCCAACGTCCTGACTTTC. It translates to CASSVHRRGEGAGANVLTF. The chain is built from TRBV10-2 and TRBJ2-6; TRBD2 might be the D (7 bases). CDR1 and CDR2 (germline): WSHSY, SAAADI. This CDR3 is 19 amino acids long. V shed 4 bases and J shed 2 bases, with 21 bases lying between them.